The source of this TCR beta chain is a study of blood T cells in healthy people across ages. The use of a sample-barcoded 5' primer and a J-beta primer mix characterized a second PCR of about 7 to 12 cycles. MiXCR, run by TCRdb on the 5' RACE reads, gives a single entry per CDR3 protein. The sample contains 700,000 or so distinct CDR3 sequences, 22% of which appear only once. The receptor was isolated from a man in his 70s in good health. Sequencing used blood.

The CDR3 DNA reads as TGTGCCAGCAGCGGAGCGAACCTTTACGAGCAGTACTTC. This codes for CASSGANLYEQYF. The rearrangement joins TRBV9 to TRBJ2-7; D is uncertain. The V end was cut by 3 bases, the J end by 4 bases, with 11 bases between. Germline-derived CDR1 and CDR2 are SGDLS and YYNGEE. The CDR3 spans 13 residues. The full variable domain, completed using reference TRBV9 and TRBJ2-7, is DSGVTQTPKHLITATGQRVTLRCSPRSGDLSVYWYQQSLDQGLQFLIQYYNGEERAKGNILERFSAQQFPDLHSELNLSSLELGDSALYFCASSGANLYEQYFGPGTRLTVT.